The subject of this entry is one TCR beta chain. Its matching antigen is unknown. The sample comes from a study of vaccination effects on CD4 cells after COVID-19. Isolating CD4+ T cells followed about 10 days of culture. Vaccine recipients lacked prior SARS-CoV-2 infection and had negative nucleocapsid antibodies. A half-volume exchange with IL-2 medium occurred on days 3 and 7. Germline V gene lookup returns CDR1 SGHRS and CDR2 YFSETQ. The CDR3 consists of 15 residues. V lost 5 bases and J lost 4; bases outside the gene matches: 5. Study-level findings and limits: Clones arising from infection and from vaccination showed marked clonal contraction late after vaccination.

Assay: immunoSEQ multiplex PCR; the TCRdb copy retains only in-frame clones and omits some. This table holds 35,000 to 40,000 clones, 82% found once. The clonotype comes from a human donor who received a COVID-19 vaccine. This sample comprised CD4+ T cells from PBMCs cultured without peptide, obtained before COVID-19 vaccination. The rearrangement joins TRBV5-1 to TRBJ2-3, with 12 bases aligning to TRBD2. For the CDR3, the DNA is TGCGCCAGCAGGTGGGGACTAGCGGGCTCAGATACGCAGTATTTT. Amino acid sequence: CASRWGLAGSDTQYF. Using reference TRBV5-1 and TRBJ2-3 for the parts outside the CDR3, the full variable domain is KAGVTQTPRYLIKTRGQQVTLSCSPISGHRSVSWYQQTPGQGLQFLFEYFSETQRNKGNFPGRFSGRQFSNSRSEMNVSTLELGDSALYLCASRWGLAGSDTQYFGPGTRLTVL.